This entry features one T cell receptor (beta chain) sequence. Antigen: not known. TCRdb used MiXCR to reprocess the reads, holding one entry per CDR3 protein. This sample carries some 600,000 distinct CDR3 sequences, approximately 25% of them seen once, and the ten largest clones take approximately 8%. This specimen belongs to a study of T cell repertoires in cytomegalovirus infection. On the study more broadly: CMV infection together with matching HLA type was indicated by public TCR beta signatures.

The CDR3 length is 16 residues. V was shortened by 5 bases and J by 0 bases, with 16 bases between the two germline ends. Looked up from germline, CDR1 is SGHDN and CDR2 is FVKESK. General study findings and limits: CMV-specific TCR beta clonotypes restricted by HLA-C were the ones dominating the ex vivo response.

The chain has TRBV14 and TRBJ2-5; D might be TRBD1 (6 bases). The source of this sequence is a human donor in good health (CMV status not recorded). Some clones in this sample may be carry-over from other donors' samples. Material: CD8+ T cells from PBMCs. The CDR3 DNA sequence: TGTGCCAGCAGCGAAACAGGGACGGGGTACCAAGAGACCCAGTACTTC. Its translation is CASSETGTGYQETQYF.